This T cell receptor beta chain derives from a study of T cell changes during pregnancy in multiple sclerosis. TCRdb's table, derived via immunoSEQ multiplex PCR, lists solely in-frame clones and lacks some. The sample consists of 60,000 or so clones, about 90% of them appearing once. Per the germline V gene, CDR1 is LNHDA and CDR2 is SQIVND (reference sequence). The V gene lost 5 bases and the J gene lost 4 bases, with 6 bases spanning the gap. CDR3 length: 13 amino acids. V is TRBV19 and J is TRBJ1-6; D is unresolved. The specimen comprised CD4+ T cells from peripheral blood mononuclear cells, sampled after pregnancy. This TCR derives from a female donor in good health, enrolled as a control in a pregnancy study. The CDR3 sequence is CASSGPYNSPLHF. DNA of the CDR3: TGTGCCAGTAGTGGGCCTTATAATTCACCCCTCCACTTT. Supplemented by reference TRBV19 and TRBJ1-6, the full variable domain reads DGGITQSPKYLFRKEGQNVTLSCEQNLNHDAMYWYRQDPGQGLRLIYYSQIVNDFQKGDIAEGYSVSREKKESFPLTVTSAQKNPTAFYLCASSGPYNSPLHFGNGTRLTVT.